Following are 8 T cell receptor beta chains from one sample sequenced in a study of molecular identifiers for immune sequencing clone quantification. One entry per CDR3 protein, called by TCRdb with MiXCR from the PCR reads. The table records about 10,000 distinct CDR3 sequences, roughly a sixth of them present only once. Sequencing was performed on naive CD8+ T cells from blood, with Jurkat cell RNA spiked in. Subset indicated: FACS-sorted CD8+CD4-CCR7+CD45RA+ naive T cells. The origin of the receptors is a human donor in good health. Some libraries in this study had Jurkat cell RNA spiked in.

A remark on this clonotype: Given a much more abundant clone one base away, this may be a read error. This rearrangement joins TRBV6-1 to TRBJ2-2; 11 bases map to TRBD1. CDR3 length equals 16 residues. Looked up from germline, CDR1 is MNHNS and CDR2 is SASEGT. For the CDR3, the DNA is TGTTCCAGCAGTCTATGGACAGGGGGCGAGAGCGGGGAGCTGTTTTTT. Residues: CSSSLWTGGESGELFF.

This clonotype was seen at least ten times. V usage is TRBV2 and J usage is TRBJ2-3; no definite D call. Germline CDR1 is SNHLY and CDR2 is FYNNEI. The germline V and J ends were trimmed by 10 bases and 4 bases, with 9 bases remaining between them. This CDR3 contains 11 residues. The CDR3 DNA sequence: TGTGCCATTAACAGAGCAGATACGCAGTATTTT. Translated: CAINRADTQYF.

V and J are TRBV12-3 or TRBV12-4 and TRBJ2-1; 7 bases are a match to TRBD2. CDR3 length: 15 amino acids. V shed 3 bases, J shed 3 bases, and the junction held 5 bases outside the gene matches. The CDR3 protein is CASSFERGYYNEQFF. The DNA of the CDR3 is TGTGCCAGCAGTTTCGAGCGGGGTTACTACAATGAGCAGTTCTTC.

This clonotype was detected many times. This chain joins TRBV3-1 and TRBJ1-1; D is undetermined. From germline, CDR1 is LGHDT and CDR2 YNNKEL (reference sequence). The V end lost 5 bases, the J end lost 4 bases, and 8 bases lay between the germline ends. The CDR3 has 12 residues. The CDR3 coding sequence is TGTGCCAGCAGCGAAGGAGGCACTGAAGCTTTCTTT. This gives the protein CASSEGGTEAFF.

Within the sample, this clonotype is medium-sized. J is TRBJ2-7 and V is TRBV4-1; TRBD2 might be the D (6 bases). This CDR3 comprises 15 residues. Trimming cost V 1 base and J 3 bases, with 13 bases left between them. The germline V gene has CDR1 MGHRA and CDR2 YSYEKL. CDR3 DNA sequence: TGCGCCAGCAGCCAAGGGATGCCCGGGAGCTACGAGCAGTACTTC. Residues: CASSQGMPGSYEQYF.

The table lists this clonotype with a few counts. The rearrangement links TRBV29-1 to TRBJ1-1; D not resolved. Germline V CDR1 and CDR2: SQVTM, ANQGSEA. Trimming removed 4 bases at V and 5 bases at J, with 11 bases between. The CDR3 totals 12 residues. Here the CDR3 DNA reads TGCAGCGTTGTAAGGTGGGAAACTGAAGCTTTCTTT. Encoded protein: CSVVRWETEAFF.

This clonotype counts as medium-sized (0.01 to 0.1%). The chain recombines TRBV20-1 with TRBJ1-2; D is ambiguous. Per germline, CDR1 DFQATT and CDR2 SNEGSKA (reference sequence). CDR3 size: 12 residues. The V and J ends lost 6 bases and 2 bases respectively, with 10 bases between them. The CDR3 DNA follows: TGCAGTGCCAGATTGGTGAACTATGGCTACACCTTC. The encoded protein is CSARLVNYGYTF.

This clonotype is termed medium-sized. J is TRBJ2-1 and V is TRBV7-2; perhaps TRBD1 as D (5 bases). Germline lookup yields CDR1 SGHTA and CDR2 FQGNSA. CDR3 length: 15 residues. With 5 bases removed from V and 8 bases from J, the gap between germline ends came to 19 bases. CDR3 in DNA: TGTGCCAGCAGCCCCCAGGGTTTGTGGGCCGATGAGCAGTTCTTC. Translated: CASSPQGLWADEQFF.